A single sample gave rise to the 3 T cell receptor beta chains below, sequenced in a study of beta chain features in type 1 diabetes. Study-wide points: Type 1 diabetes patients had TCRB CDR3s that were shorter (moderately but significantly so) in all four CD4+ subsets.

Of the isolated RNA, all was reverse transcribed, and so the sequenced material was expressed TCRB transcripts. Using immunoSEQ multiplex PCR, the repertoire was profiled, and TCRdb retains in-frame clones only, with some absent. The sample yields 150,000 to 200,000 clones, roughly 65% seen once. No antigen has been identified for these receptors. The sample was naive CD4+ T cells from blood. These receptors all stem from a man aged 25-45 years with type 1 diabetes.

The chain combines TRBV5-6 with TRBJ1-6, with TRBD1 matching over 7 bases. From germline, CDR1 is SGHDT and CDR2 YYEEEE. The CDR3 spans 13 residues. The ends lost 2 bases at V and 13 bases at J; junction bases unmatched: 6. In DNA, the CDR3 is TGTGCCAGCAGCTTCGGACAGGCGGAGCCCCTCCACTTT. It specifies CASSFGQAEPLHF.

This rearrangement joins TRBV6-5 to TRBJ1-2; 7 positions agree with TRBD1. This CDR3 has 13 amino acids. With 4 bases clipped from V and 4 bases from J, the junction kept 3 bases outside the gene matches. In germline, CDR1 is MNHEY, CDR2 SVGAGI. CDR3 region: CASSSGDSYGYTF. The DNA for the CDR3 is TGTGCCAGCAGTTCGGGGGACAGCTATGGCTACACCTTC.

This clone was found once. In DNA form, the CDR3 reads TGTGCCAGCAGCGTAGGTACCCTTCCAGATACGCAGTATTTT. It yields the protein CASSVGTLPDTQYF. The J gene is TRBJ2-3, the V gene TRBV9, with D unresolved. CDR3 length: 14 amino acids. The V end was cut by 0 bases, the J end by 4 bases, with 9 bases between. Germline V gives CDR1 SGDLS, CDR2 YYNGEE.